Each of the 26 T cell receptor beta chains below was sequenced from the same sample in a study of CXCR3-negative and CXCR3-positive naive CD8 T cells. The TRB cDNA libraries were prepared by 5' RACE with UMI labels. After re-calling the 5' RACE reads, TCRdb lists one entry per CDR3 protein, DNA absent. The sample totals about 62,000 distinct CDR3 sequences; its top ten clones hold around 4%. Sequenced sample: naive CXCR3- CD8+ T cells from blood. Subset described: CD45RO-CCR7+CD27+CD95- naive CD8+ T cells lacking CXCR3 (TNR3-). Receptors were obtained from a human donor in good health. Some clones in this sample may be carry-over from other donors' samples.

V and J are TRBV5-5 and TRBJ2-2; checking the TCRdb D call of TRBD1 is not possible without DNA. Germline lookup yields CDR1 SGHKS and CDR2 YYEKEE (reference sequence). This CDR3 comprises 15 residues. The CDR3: CASSLVQGEFEELFF.

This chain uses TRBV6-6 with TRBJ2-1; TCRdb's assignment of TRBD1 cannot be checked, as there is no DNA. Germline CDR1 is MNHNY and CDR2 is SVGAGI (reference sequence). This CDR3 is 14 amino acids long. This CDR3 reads CASSSEGARSEQFF.

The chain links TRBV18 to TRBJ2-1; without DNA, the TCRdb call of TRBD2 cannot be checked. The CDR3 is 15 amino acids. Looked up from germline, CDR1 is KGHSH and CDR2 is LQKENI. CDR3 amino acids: CASSPRQGNYNEQFF.

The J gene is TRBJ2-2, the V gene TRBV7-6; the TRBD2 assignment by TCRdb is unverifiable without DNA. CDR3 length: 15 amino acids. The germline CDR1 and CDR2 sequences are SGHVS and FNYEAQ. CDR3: CASSRASGGTGELFF.

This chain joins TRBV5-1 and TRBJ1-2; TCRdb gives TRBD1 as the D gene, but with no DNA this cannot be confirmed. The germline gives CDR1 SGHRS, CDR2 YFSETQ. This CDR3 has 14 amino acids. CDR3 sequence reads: CASSPIGQLEGYTF.

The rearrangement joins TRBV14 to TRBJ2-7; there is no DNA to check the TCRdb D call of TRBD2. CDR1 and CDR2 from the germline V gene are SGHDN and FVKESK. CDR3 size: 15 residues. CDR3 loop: CASSQESPRAGEQYF.

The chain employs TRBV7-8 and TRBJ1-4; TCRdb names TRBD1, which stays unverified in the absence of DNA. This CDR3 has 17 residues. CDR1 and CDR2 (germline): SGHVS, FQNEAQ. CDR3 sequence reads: CASSLLGTGWANEKLFF.

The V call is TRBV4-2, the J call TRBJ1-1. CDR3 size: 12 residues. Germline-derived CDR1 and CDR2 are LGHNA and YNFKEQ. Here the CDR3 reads CASSQTSEEAFF.

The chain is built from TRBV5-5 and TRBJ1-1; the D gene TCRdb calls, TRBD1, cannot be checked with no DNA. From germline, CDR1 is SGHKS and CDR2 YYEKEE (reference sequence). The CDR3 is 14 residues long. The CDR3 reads CASSLGEGTVEAFF.

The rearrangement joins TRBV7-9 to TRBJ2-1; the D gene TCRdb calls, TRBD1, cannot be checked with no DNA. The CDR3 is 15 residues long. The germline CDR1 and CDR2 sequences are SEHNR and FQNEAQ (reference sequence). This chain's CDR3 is CASSLGQDGHNEQFF.

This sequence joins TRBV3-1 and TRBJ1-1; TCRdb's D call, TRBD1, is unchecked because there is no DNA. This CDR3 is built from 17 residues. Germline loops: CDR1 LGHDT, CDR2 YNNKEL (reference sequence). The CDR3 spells CASSQVEVTGLNTEAFF.

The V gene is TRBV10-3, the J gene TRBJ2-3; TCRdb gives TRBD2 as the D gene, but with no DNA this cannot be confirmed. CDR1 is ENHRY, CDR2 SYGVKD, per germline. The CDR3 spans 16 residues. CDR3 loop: CAISEASGGTTDTQYF.

CDR3 in amino acids: CASSYTRDSLQSSYNEQFF. The V gene is TRBV6-2 or TRBV6-3, the J gene TRBJ2-1; with no DNA, the TCRdb D assignment of TRBD2 cannot be verified. The V gene's germline CDR1 is MNHEY and CDR2 SVGEGT. CDR3 length: 19 amino acids.

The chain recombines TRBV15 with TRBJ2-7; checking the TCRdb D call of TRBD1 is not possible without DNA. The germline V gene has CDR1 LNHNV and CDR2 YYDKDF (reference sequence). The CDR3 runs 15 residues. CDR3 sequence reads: CATSNLGATGGEQYF.

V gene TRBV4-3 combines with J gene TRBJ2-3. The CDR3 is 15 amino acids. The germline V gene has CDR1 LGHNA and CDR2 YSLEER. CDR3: CASSQDGQNTDTQYF.

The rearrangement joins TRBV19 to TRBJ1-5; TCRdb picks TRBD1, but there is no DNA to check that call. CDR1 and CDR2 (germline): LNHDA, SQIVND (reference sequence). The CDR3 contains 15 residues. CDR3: CASSISGGSNQPQHF.

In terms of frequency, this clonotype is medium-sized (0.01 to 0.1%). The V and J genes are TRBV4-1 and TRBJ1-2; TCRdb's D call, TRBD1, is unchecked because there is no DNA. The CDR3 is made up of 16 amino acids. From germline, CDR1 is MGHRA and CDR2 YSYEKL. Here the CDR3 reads CASSQDWAGELRGYTF.

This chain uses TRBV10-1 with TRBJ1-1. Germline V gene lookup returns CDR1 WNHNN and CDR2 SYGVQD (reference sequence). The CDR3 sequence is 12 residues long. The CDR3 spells CASKNSNTEAFF.

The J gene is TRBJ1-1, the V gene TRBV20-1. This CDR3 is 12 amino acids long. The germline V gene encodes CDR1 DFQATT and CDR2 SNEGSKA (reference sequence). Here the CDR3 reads CSAKSGDTEAFF.

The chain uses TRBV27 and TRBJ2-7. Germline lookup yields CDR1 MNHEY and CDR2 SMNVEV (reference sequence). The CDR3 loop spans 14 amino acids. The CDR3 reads CASSRHLTAYEQYF.

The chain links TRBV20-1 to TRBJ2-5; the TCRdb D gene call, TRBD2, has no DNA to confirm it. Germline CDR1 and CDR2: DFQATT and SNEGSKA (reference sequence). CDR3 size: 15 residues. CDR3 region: CSADVPGLAKNIQYF.

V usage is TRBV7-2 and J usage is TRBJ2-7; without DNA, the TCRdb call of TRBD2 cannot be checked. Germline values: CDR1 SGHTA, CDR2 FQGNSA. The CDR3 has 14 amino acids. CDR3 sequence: CASSLEREVDEQYF.

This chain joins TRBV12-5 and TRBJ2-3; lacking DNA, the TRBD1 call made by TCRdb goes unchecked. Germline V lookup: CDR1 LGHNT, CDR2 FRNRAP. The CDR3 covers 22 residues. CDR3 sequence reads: CASGLTYEAGTDNNLHTDTQYF. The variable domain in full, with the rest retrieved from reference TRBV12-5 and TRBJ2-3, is DARVTQTPRHKVTEMGQEVTMRCQPILGHNTVFWYRQTMMQGLELLAYFRNRAPLDDSGMPKDRFSAEMPDATLATLKIQPSEPRDSAVYFCASGLTYEAGTDNNLHTDTQYFGPGTRLTVL.

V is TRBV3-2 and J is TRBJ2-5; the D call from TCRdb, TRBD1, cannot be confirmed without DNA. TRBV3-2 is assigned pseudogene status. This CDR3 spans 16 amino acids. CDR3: CASSQEDRGQGKTQYF.

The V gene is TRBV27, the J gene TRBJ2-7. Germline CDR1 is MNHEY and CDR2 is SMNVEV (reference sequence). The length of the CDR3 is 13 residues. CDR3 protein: CASSYRSSYEQYF.

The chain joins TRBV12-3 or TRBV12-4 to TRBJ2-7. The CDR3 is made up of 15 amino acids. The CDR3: CASSLGPNYSYEQYF.